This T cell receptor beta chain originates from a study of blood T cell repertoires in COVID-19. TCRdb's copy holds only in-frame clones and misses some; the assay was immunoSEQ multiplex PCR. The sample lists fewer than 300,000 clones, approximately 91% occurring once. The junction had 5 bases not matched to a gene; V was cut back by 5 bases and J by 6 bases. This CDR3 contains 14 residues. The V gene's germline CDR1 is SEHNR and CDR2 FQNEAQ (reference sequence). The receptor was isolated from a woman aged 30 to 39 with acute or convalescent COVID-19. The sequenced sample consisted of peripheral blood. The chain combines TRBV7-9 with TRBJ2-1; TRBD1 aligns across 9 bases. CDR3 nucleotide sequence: TGTGCCAGCAGCAGCCGGGACAGGGTCAATGAGCAGTTCTTC. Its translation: CASSSRDRVNEQFF.